The clone carrying this T cell receptor beta chain showed up just once. Other DNA sequences in the same sample also yield this CDR3. Measured with immunoSEQ multiplex PCR; TCRdb has only the in-frame clones, and not every one. The repertoire holds about 2 million clones, with over 85% as singletons. The source of the sample is a study of shared clonotypes between healthy human individuals. V lost 5 bases and J 4 bases, leaving 8 bases between the germline ends. The CDR3 runs to 12 residues. Germline CDR1 and CDR2: SEHNR and FQNEAQ (reference sequence). CD45RO-negative cells were positively selected for CCR7, leaving out terminally differentiated effector memory CD45RA+ cells.

This chain links TRBV7-9 with TRBJ1-2; tentative D call: TRBD1 (5 bases). The sequence was obtained from a young man in good health. Sample: naive CD8+ T cells sorted from blood. The CDR3 coding sequence is TGTGCCAGCAGCATCGGGGCCTATGGCTACACCTTC. Translation: CASSIGAYGYTF.